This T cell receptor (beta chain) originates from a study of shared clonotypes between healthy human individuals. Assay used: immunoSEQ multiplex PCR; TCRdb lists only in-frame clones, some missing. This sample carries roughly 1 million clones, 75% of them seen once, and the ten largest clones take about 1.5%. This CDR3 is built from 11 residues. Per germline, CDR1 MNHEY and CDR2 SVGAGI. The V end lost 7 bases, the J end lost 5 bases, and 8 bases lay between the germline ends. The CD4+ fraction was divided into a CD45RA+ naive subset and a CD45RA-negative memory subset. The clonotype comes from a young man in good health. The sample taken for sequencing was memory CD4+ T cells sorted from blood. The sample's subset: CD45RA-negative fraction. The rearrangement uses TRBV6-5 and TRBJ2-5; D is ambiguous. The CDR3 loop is CASTNRETQYF. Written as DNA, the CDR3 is TGTGCCAGCACTAATCGGGAGACCCAGTACTTC.